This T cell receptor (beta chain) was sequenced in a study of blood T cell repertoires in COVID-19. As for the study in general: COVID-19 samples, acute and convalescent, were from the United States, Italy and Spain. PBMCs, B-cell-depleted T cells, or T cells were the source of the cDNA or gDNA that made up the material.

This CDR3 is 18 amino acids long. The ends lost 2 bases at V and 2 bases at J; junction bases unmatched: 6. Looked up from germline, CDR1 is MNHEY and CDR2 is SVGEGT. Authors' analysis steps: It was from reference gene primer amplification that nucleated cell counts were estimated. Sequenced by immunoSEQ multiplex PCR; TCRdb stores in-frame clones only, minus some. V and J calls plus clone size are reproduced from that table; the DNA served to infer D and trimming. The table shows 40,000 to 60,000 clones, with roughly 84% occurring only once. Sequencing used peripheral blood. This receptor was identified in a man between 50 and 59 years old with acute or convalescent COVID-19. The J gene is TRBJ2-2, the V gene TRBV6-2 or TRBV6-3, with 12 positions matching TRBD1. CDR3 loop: CASSYRSGTGGNTGELFF. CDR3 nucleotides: TGTGCCAGCAGTTACAGGAGTGGGACAGGGGGCAACACCGGGGAGCTGTTTTTT.